Each of the 3 T cell receptor beta chains below was sequenced from the same sample in a study of cytomegalovirus exposure and HLA in healthy donors. With 60 Vbeta and 13 Jbeta primers, the PCR was carried out. Profiled with immunoSEQ multiplex PCR; TCRdb holds only in-frame clones, not every one. This sample carries 130,000 to 150,000 clones, roughly 80% of them seen once, and the ten largest clones take less than 3%. Input material: PBMCs. All receptors derive from a woman in her 30s in good health and CMV-seronegative.

The chain has TRBV11-2 and TRBJ1-3; D gene uncertain. Trimming pared 1 base from V and 1 base from J, leaving 5 bases between. The germline V gene has CDR1 SGHAT and CDR2 FQNNGV. This CDR3 region has 14 residues. CDR3 residues: CASSLGISGNTIYF. Here the CDR3 DNA reads TGTGCCAGCAGCTTAGGTATTTCTGGAAACACCATATATTTT.

The rearrangement uses TRBV12-1 and TRBJ2-5; TRBD2, the table's D call, lacks a check against the DNA. TRBV12-1 is a pseudogene. This CDR3 spans 15 amino acids. CDR3 coding DNA: TGTGCCAGCAGCTTTGTAACTAGCGGTAAAGAGACCCAGTACTTC. Protein product: CASSFVTSGKETQYF.

The rearrangement uses TRBV30 and TRBJ2-7, with TRBD1 as a possible D gene (5 bases). The CDR3 is made up of 13 amino acids. From germline, CDR1 is GTSNPN and CDR2 SVGIG (reference sequence). V was clipped by 0 bases and J by 4 bases, with 10 bases between them. CDR3 region: CAWSVGAAYEQYF. The CDR3 DNA reads TGTGCCTGGAGTGTAGGGGCAGCGTACGAGCAGTACTTC.